This T cell receptor beta chain came from a study of T cells after yellow fever vaccination. Remarks on this clonotype: What it binds is not known.

The germline V gene encodes CDR1 LNHDA and CDR2 SQIVND (reference sequence). V lost 7 bases, J lost 3 bases, and 14 bases lay in between. The CDR3 has 14 residues. Study-level findings and limits: Researchers cautioned that FACS-sorted repertoires could harbor abundant clonotypes contaminating from the bulk population.

MiXCR, applied by TCRdb to the 5' RACE reads, yields one record per CDR3 protein. The table lists 600,000 to 750,000 distinct CDR3 sequences, 12% of them singletons. The material sequenced was PBMCs, taken on the day of the yellow fever booster vaccination. The origin of this receptor is a man younger than 40 who received the YFV17D yellow fever vaccine. The chain joins TRBV19 to TRBJ2-3; tentative D call: TRBD2 (5 bases). The CDR3 DNA sequence: TGTGCCAGTAAGGTTGGCGCGGGTACAGATACGCAGTATTTT. Its protein is CASKVGAGTDTQYF. Looking up the rest from reference TRBV19 and TRBJ2-3 gives the full variable domain: DGGITQSPKYLFRKEGQNVTLSCEQNLNHDAMYWYRQDPGQGLRLIYYSQIVNDFQKGDIAEGYSVSREKKESFPLTVTSAQKNPTAFYLCASKVGAGTDTQYFGPGTRLTVL.